The 25 T cell receptor beta chains below come from one sample, sequenced in a study of technical replicates of blood from a few donors listed by TCRdb under 2017. The library was generated by the immunoSEQ multiplex PCR assay. The table was pulled from immuneACCESS by TCRdb, which kept in-frame rearrangements only. Such tables lose some clones; where checked, under half of the loss comes from unresolved V genes, and the rest has no known cause. The sample profile shows about 80,000 clones; 89% of them were found once. The biggest ten clones account for less than 0.5% of the sample. Sequenced material: T cells isolated from PBMCs. Every receptor here comes from a human donor in good health.

CDR3 bases: TGTGCCAGCAGCTTTTTTGCAGGGCAGTCCTACGAGCAGTACTTC. Protein: CASSFFAGQSYEQYF. The V gene is TRBV7-3, the J gene TRBJ2-7; TRBD1 might be the D (5 bases). Germline V gives CDR1 SGHTA, CDR2 FQGTGA. V gave up 3 bases and J gave up 1 base, with 13 bases separating them. The length of the CDR3 is 15 residues.

The chain joins TRBV7-2 to TRBJ1-1; D uncertain. Germline V lookup: CDR1 SGHTA, CDR2 FQGNSA. The CDR3 runs 15 residues. Deletions cut 1 base from V and 0 bases from J, with 9 bases between. For the CDR3, the DNA is TGTGCCAGCAGCTTAGTTCGAAACATGAACACTGAAGCTTTCTTT. Translation: CASSLVRNMNTEAFF.

The genes are TRBV7-9 and TRBJ2-7, with 8 bases lining up with TRBD1. Germline CDR1 and CDR2: SEHNR and FQNEAQ (reference sequence). The CDR3 length is 14 residues. Unmatched junction bases numbered 6, after V lost 4 bases and J lost 4 bases. The CDR3 here is CASSSGQGKYEQYF. In DNA form, the CDR3 reads TGTGCCAGCAGCTCAGGACAGGGTAAATACGAGCAGTACTTC.

A word on this clone: The junction departs from the called germline gene at one end, perhaps through a read error. This chain links TRBV11-3 with TRBJ2-4; D unresolved. Germline CDR1 and CDR2: SGHNT and YENEEA. This CDR3 region has 12 residues. The CDR3 coding sequence is TGTGCCAGCAGCTTACTGTCGAGTAGTCAACACTTC. Translating gives CASSLLSSSQHF.

The chain uses TRBV19 and TRBJ2-2, with D possibly matching TRBD1 (6 bases). The CDR3 loop spans 15 amino acids. The V end was cut by 6 bases, the J end by 5 bases, with 16 bases between. Looked up from germline, CDR1 is LNHDA and CDR2 is SQIVND (reference sequence). The CDR3: CASRRDTVGTGELFF. CDR3 nucleotide sequence: TGTGCCAGTAGAAGGGACACCGTTGGGACCGGGGAGCTGTTTTTT.

The chain is built from TRBV9 and TRBJ1-1; 10 nucleotides match TRBD1. The V gene's germline CDR1 is SGDLS and CDR2 YYNGEE. This CDR3 comprises 16 residues. Trimming at V came to 4 bases and at J to 4 bases, leaving 10 bases not matched to a gene. CDR3 nucleotide sequence: TGTGCCAGCAGCCTGGGACAGGGGAGTCTCGGCACTGAAGCTTTCTTT. It is translated as CASSLGQGSLGTEAFF.

The chain is built from TRBV9 and TRBJ1-3; D is unresolved. CDR3 length: 15 residues. Per the germline V gene, CDR1 is SGDLS and CDR2 is YYNGEE. With 0 bases removed from V and 0 bases from J, the gap between germline ends came to 7 bases. CDR3 sequence: CASSVEASSGNTIYF. The CDR3 DNA reads TGTGCCAGCAGCGTAGAGGCTAGCTCTGGAAACACCATATATTTT.

Worth noting for this clone: The sample has other DNA sequences that encode this CDR3 too. This chain connects TRBV11-3 to TRBJ2-7; TRBD2 matches 7 bases. J lost 4 bases, V lost 1 base, and 1 base had no gene match. Germline V gene sequence: CDR1 SGHNT, CDR2 YENEEA. CDR3 size: 13 residues. CDR3: CASSLASGYEQYF. In nucleotides, the CDR3 is TGTGCCAGCAGCTTAGCTAGCGGATACGAGCAGTACTTC.

V is TRBV19 and J is TRBJ2-7; 13 bases fit TRBD2. J lost 3 bases, V lost 8 bases, and 4 bases had no gene match. Germline lookup yields CDR1 LNHDA and CDR2 SQIVND (reference sequence). The CDR3 covers 14 residues. The CDR3 loop is CASGGTSGIYEQYF. CDR3 DNA: TGTGCCAGTGGCGGGACTAGCGGGATCTACGAGCAGTACTTC.

The chain joins TRBV6-5 to TRBJ1-2, with D perhaps matching TRBD1 (6 bases). The germline V gene encodes CDR1 MNHEY and CDR2 SVGAGI. Trimming took off 5 bases at V and 4 bases at J, with 11 bases between the two ends. The CDR3 covers 13 residues. CDR3 sequence reads: CASSRQDSYGYTF. CDR3 sequence (DNA): TGTGCCAGCAGTCGACAGGATTCCTATGGCTACACCTTC.

V gene TRBV9 combines with J gene TRBJ2-3; a possible D gene is TRBD2 (6 bases). This CDR3 region has 16 residues. Deletions cut 0 bases from V and 6 bases from J, with 17 bases between. The germline V gene has CDR1 SGDLS and CDR2 YYNGEE. This CDR3 is CASSVEGFGGLDTQYF. CDR3 DNA: TGTGCCAGCAGCGTAGAGGGTTTTGGGGGACTGGATACGCAGTATTTT. Variable domain in full (rest from reference TRBV9 and TRBJ2-3): DSGVTQTPKHLITATGQRVTLRCSPRSGDLSVYWYQQSLDQGLQFLIQYYNGEERAKGNILERFSAQQFPDLHSELNLSSLELGDSALYFCASSVEGFGGLDTQYFGPGTRLTVL.

Only one count was recorded for this clone. The rearrangement joins TRBV28 to TRBJ1-1; 10 bases match TRBD1. V gave up 8 bases and J gave up 8 bases; unmatched junction bases: 5. The CDR3 is 12 residues long. Per the germline V gene, CDR1 is MDHEN and CDR2 is SYDVKM. The DNA of the CDR3 is TGTGCCAGCTTTGACAGGGGGCCAGAAGCTTTCTTT. It is translated as CASFDRGPEAFF.

The J gene is TRBJ2-2, the V gene TRBV11-3, with D possibly being TRBD1 (5 bases). This CDR3 is 16 amino acids long. V lost 5 bases, J lost 0 bases, and 13 bases lay in between. In germline, CDR1 is SGHNT, CDR2 YENEEA. The CDR3 DNA reads as TGTGCCAGCAGCCCCCAGACAGCAGCGAACACCGGGGAGCTGTTTTTT. Its translation: CASSPQTAANTGELFF. Using reference TRBV11-3 and TRBJ2-2 for the parts outside the CDR3, the full variable domain is EAGVVQSPRYKIIEKKQPVAFWCNPISGHNTLYWYLQNLGQGPELLIRYENEEAVDDSQLPKDRFSAERLKGVDSTLKIQPAELGDSAVYLCASSPQTAANTGELFFGEGSRLTVL.

This clone was counted between two and nine times. The V and J genes are TRBV10-1 and TRBJ1-1, with 9 bases lining up with TRBD1. V lost 7 bases and J lost 4; bases outside the gene matches: 4. Germline assignment: CDR1 WNHNN and CDR2 SYGVQD (reference sequence). The CDR3 runs to 13 residues. CDR3 DNA sequence: TGCGCCAGCACGGGACAGGGAGGCACTGAAGCTTTCTTT. It encodes CASTGQGGTEAFF.

This clone was seen once. The chain carries TRBV2 and TRBJ2-3; 7 nucleotides line up with TRBD2. V lost 6 bases to trimming and J lost 6 bases; unmatched junction nucleotides: 3. The CDR3 totals 12 residues. The germline V gene has CDR1 SNHLY and CDR2 FYNNEI. CDR3 nucleotides: TGTGCCAGCAGAGAACTAGCGGATACGCAGTATTTT. Its protein product is CASRELADTQYF.

The genes are TRBV10-3 and TRBJ1-4; 8 bases agree with TRBD1. Germline V CDR1 and CDR2: ENHRY, SYGVKD. The V and J ends lost 9 bases and 3 bases, in that order; junction bases with no gene match: 3. The CDR3 has 13 residues. The CDR3 sequence: CAIGDRPNEKLFF. DNA of the CDR3: TGTGCCATAGGGGACAGGCCTAATGAAAAACTGTTTTTT.

The table lists this clone with a few counts. The chain couples TRBV6-1 to TRBJ2-1, with 9 positions matching TRBD2. V shed 8 bases and J 9 bases; nucleotides not matched to a gene: 8. The CDR3 runs to 13 residues. Germline-derived CDR1 and CDR2 are MNHNS and SASEGT. The CDR3 DNA is TGTGCCAGCCCGGGACTAGCAGATGGTGAGCAGTTCTTC. Translated: CASPGLADGEQFF.

The chain couples TRBV9 to TRBJ1-5, with 7 bases that match TRBD1. V trimming: 0 bases; J trimming: 3 bases; junction bases outside the gene matches: 3. In germline, CDR1 is SGDLS, CDR2 YYNGEE. CDR3 length: 15 amino acids. CDR3 residues: CASSVGQGTNQPQHF. The CDR3 DNA reads as TGTGCCAGCAGCGTAGGACAGGGCACCAATCAGCCCCAGCATTTT.

J is TRBJ1-4 and V is TRBV11-3; 7 positions match TRBD1. The CDR3 runs to 14 residues. From germline, CDR1 is SGHNT and CDR2 YENEEA. Trimming took 1 base from V and 8 from J; bases not matched to a gene: 4. The CDR3 DNA reads as TGTGCCAGCAGCTTAGCGACAGGGAACGAAAAACTGTTTTTT. Translating it yields CASSLATGNEKLFF.

In this sample, this clone turned up once. The chain employs TRBV9 and TRBJ2-1; 7 bases agree with TRBD2. This CDR3 spans 15 amino acids. Germline CDR1 is SGDLS and CDR2 is YYNGEE. Losses at the gene ends were 4 bases for V and 6 bases for J; bases not matched to a gene: 10. CDR3 DNA sequence: TGTGCCAGCAGCCAAACGGGAGGAGTCTCCAATGAGCAGTTCTTC. This sequence encodes CASSQTGGVSNEQFF.

This clone has just one count. One end of the junction does not line up with germline, which may come from a read error. The chain joins TRBV7-7 to TRBJ2-1, with D possibly matching TRBD2 (6 bases). CDR3 size: 13 residues. Germline CDR1 SSHAT, CDR2 FNYEAQ (reference sequence). The CDR3 nucleotides read TGTGCCAGCAGCTCCAGGGAGGACGGCCTCTTAGTCTTC. Translation: CASSSREDGLLVF.

The V call is TRBV25-1, the J call TRBJ2-1; 12 bases line up with TRBD1. This CDR3 contains 16 residues. V gave up 5 bases and J gave up 5 bases; unmatched junction bases: 7. Germline CDR1 is MGHDK and CDR2 is SYGVNS. CDR3 amino acids: CASSHRDRGRNNEQFF. CDR3 DNA: TGTGCCAGCAGTCACCGGGACAGGGGGCGCAACAATGAGCAGTTCTTC.

The chain combines TRBV5-4 with TRBJ1-1, with TRBD1 matching 8 bases. The CDR3 is made up of 13 amino acids. Germline lookup yields CDR1 SGHNT and CDR2 YYREEE (reference sequence). V was pared by 4 bases and J by 7 bases, with 6 bases of the junction left unmatched. The CDR3 here is CASSLRDRIEAFF. The CDR3 DNA sequence: TGTGCCAGCAGCCTCCGGGACAGGATTGAAGCTTTCTTT.

The gene calls are TRBV19 and TRBJ1-5; no firm D call. The CDR3 is 16 residues long. Looked up from germline, CDR1 is LNHDA and CDR2 is SQIVND (reference sequence). Trimming removed 2 bases at V and 0 bases at J, with 11 bases between. CDR3 bases: TGTGCCAGTAGTATACGAGTCTCTTATAGCAATCAGCCCCAGCATTTT. Its translation is CASSIRVSYSNQPQHF.

Regarding this clone: Its ends do not fully match the called genes, so a read error is possible. The V and J genes are TRBV5-6 and TRBJ2-2; tentatively, D is TRBD2 (6 bases). The CDR3 consists of 14 residues. The germline gives CDR1 SGHDT, CDR2 YYEEEE. CDR3: CASIRGAKTGELFF. CDR3 in DNA: TGTGCCAGCATCCGCGGGGCGAAGACCGGGGAGCTGTTTTTT.